The 16 T cell receptor beta chains in this list originate from one sample, sequenced in a study of T-cell reconstitution after alpha-beta-depleted transplantation in children (dated by TCRdb to about 2016). Read against the paper, the sample's treatment or condition label means: allogeneic hematopoietic cell transplantation with graft depleted of TCRalphabeta T cells and CD19 B cells. Receptor amplification or capture employed PCR. The sample was run on an Illumina HiSeq 2500. TCR libraries were prepared with molecular barcoding, using unique molecular identifiers to normalize TCRbeta repertoire quantification. TCRdb redid the processing of the public reads, applying fastp at Q25 and MiXCR, and retained in-frame beta chains. Here each entry gathers all rows of one CDR3 protein and keeps the most common genes and DNA. The sample includes hundreds of thousands of distinct CDR3 sequences, with about 23% observed a single time. Of the sample, approximately 14% falls within the top ten clones.

The sample in question was PBMCs, mostly from graft donor cells, obtained 360 days after TCRalphabeta/CD19-depleted stem cell transplant. These receptors all stem from a boy in the first two years of life who had a stem cell transplant for acute myeloid leukemia, so the T cells may come from the graft donor.

CDR3 residues: CARYNEQFF. In DNA form, the CDR3 reads TGCGCCAGATACAATGAGCAGTTCTTC. The rearrangement joins TRBV10-2 to TRBJ2-1; no clear D gene. The germline V gene encodes CDR1 WSHSY and CDR2 SAAADI. The CDR3 loop spans 9 amino acids. The V and J ends lost 9 bases and 4 bases respectively, with 1 base between them.

This clonotype was found a few times. V and J are TRBV28 and TRBJ2-1; D gene unclear. V was pared by 10 bases and J by 7 bases, with 11 bases between. Per germline, CDR1 MDHEN and CDR2 SYDVKM. The CDR3 contains 11 residues. CDR3 in DNA: TGTGCCACCGCAAGATGGAATGAGCAGTTCTTC. It encodes CATARWNEQFF.

The sample holds a few counts of this clonotype. V and J are TRBV11-2 and TRBJ2-1; D not certain. Trimming removed 5 bases at V and 6 bases at J, with 11 bases between. The CDR3 sequence is 13 residues long. Germline CDR1 is SGHAT and CDR2 is FQNNGV. This CDR3 reads CASSPWLINEQFF. For the CDR3, the DNA is TGTGCCAGCAGCCCTTGGCTTATCAATGAGCAGTTCTTC.

This clonotype has at least ten counts. The V and J genes are TRBV5-6 and TRBJ2-7; D possibly corresponds to TRBD1 (6 bases). The CDR3 is made up of 13 amino acids. Trimming took off 2 bases at V and 2 bases at J, with 8 bases between the two ends. Germline-derived CDR1 and CDR2 are SGHDT and YYEEEE. Here the CDR3 reads CASSFWGPYEQYF. The CDR3 DNA is TGTGCCAGCAGCTTCTGGGGGCCCTACGAGCAGTACTTC.

This clonotype was counted between two and nine times. The V gene is TRBV5-6, the J gene TRBJ1-2; D may be TRBD1 (6 bases). The CDR3 is made up of 16 amino acids. Trimming took 3 bases from V and 5 from J, leaving 20 bases between them. Germline V gene lookup returns CDR1 SGHDT and CDR2 YYEEEE. The CDR3 loop reads CASSSTSQRTVYGYTF. In DNA, the CDR3 is TGTGCCAGCAGCTCCACCTCCCAACGGACAGTTTATGGCTACACCTTC.

This rearrangement joins TRBV9 to TRBJ2-1; D possibly corresponds to TRBD1 (6 bases). Trimming pared 2 bases from V and 9 bases from J, leaving 18 bases between. Germline CDR1 and CDR2: SGDLS and YYNGEE. This CDR3 comprises 15 residues. The CDR3 reads CASSVSQQGESEQFF. CDR3 DNA sequence: TGTGCCAGCAGCGTTAGTCAACAGGGAGAAAGTGAGCAGTTCTTC.

The chain couples TRBV20-1 to TRBJ1-5, with TRBD1 matching over 12 bases. V trimming: 5 bases; J trimming: 7 bases; junction bases outside the gene matches: 12. This CDR3 is built from 16 residues. Germline V gene sequence: CDR1 DFQATT, CDR2 SNEGSKA (reference sequence). CDR3 coding DNA: TGCAGTGCTCCAACCCCCGGGACAGGGGGCCGGCAGCCCCAGCATTTT. Residues: CSAPTPGTGGRQPQHF.

This clonotype was counted ten times or more. DNA of the CDR3: TGTGCCAGCAGCTACCCCCCAGGCCAAGAGACCCAGTACTTC. Translation gives CASSYPPGQETQYF. The gene calls are TRBV7-2 and TRBJ2-5; D is unclear. V dropped 4 bases and J dropped 1 base, with 10 bases sitting between them. This CDR3 comprises 14 residues. Germline assignment: CDR1 SGHTA and CDR2 FQGNSA.

Ten or more counts support this clonotype. The chain employs TRBV6-5 and TRBJ2-3, with 16 bases fitting TRBD2. This CDR3 has 19 amino acids. The germline CDR1 and CDR2 sequences are MNHEY and SVGAGI. Trimming cost V 4 bases and J 2 bases; bases outside gene matches: 9. CDR3 nucleotides: TGTGCCAGCAGTTCACCGGGACTAGCGGGGGGGATTCACACAGATACGCAGTATTTT. Translated: CASSSPGLAGGIHTDTQYF.

This clonotype was observed many times. Here the CDR3 DNA reads TGTGCCAGCAGCTTAGGGCATTCCTGGAGAAAAGAGACCCAGTACTTC. Protein: CASSLGHSWRKETQYF. The J gene is TRBJ2-5, the V gene TRBV7-9; D is unresolved. Germline V lookup: CDR1 SEHNR, CDR2 FQNEAQ (reference sequence). This CDR3 has 16 residues. Trimming took off 1 base at V and 3 bases at J, with 15 bases between the two ends. The variable domain in full, completed from reference TRBV7-9 and TRBJ2-5, reads DTGVSQNPRHKITKRGQNVTFRCDPISEHNRLYWYRQTLGQGPEFLTYFQNEAQLEKSRLLSDRFSAERPKGSFSTLEIQRTEQGDSAMYLCASSLGHSWRKETQYFGPGTRLLVL.

This clonotype has at least ten counts. The chain links TRBV12-3 or TRBV12-4 to TRBJ2-3, with 10 bases aligning to TRBD2. The CDR3 totals 18 residues. The J segment lost 2 bases and the V segment lost 5 bases, leaving 13 bases of the junction unmatched. The CDR3 DNA is TGTGCCAGCAGTCCGGGGCTAGCGGGGGCCGTTTCCACAGATACGCAGTATTTT. This sequence encodes CASSPGLAGAVSTDTQYF.

V is TRBV20-1 and J is TRBJ1-4, with D possibly matching TRBD1 (5 bases). This CDR3 is 17 amino acids long. CDR1 and CDR2 (germline): DFQATT, SNEGSKA (reference sequence). V was pared by 3 bases and J by 0 bases, with 17 bases between. The CDR3 is CSASFGTDFATNEKLFF. CDR3 in DNA: TGCAGTGCTAGCTTCGGGACGGATTTTGCAACTAATGAAAAACTGTTTTTT.

The chain recombines TRBV12-3 or TRBV12-4 with TRBJ2-7, with unresolved D. The length of the CDR3 is 13 residues. The V gene lost 1 base and the J gene lost 6 bases, with 10 bases spanning the gap. CDR3 bases: TGTGCCAGCAGTTTAGGCCGCTTAGGCGAGCAGTACGTC. It is translated as CASSLGRLGEQYV.

This chain connects TRBV25-1 to TRBJ2-5; 12 bases map to TRBD2. The CDR3 sequence is 15 residues long. The trim removed 2 bases at V and 4 bases at J, leaving 2 bases unmatched. CDR1 and CDR2 (germline): MGHDK, SYGVNS. The CDR3 loop is CASSELAGGRETQYF. The CDR3 DNA is TGTGCCAGCAGTGAACTAGCGGGGGGGCGAGAGACCCAGTACTTC.

This clonotype was detected only a few times. The rearrangement links TRBV9 to TRBJ2-7, with D perhaps TRBD2 (6 bases). CDR1 is SGDLS, CDR2 YYNGEE, per germline. This CDR3 comprises 14 residues. Deletions cut 6 bases from V and 1 base from J, with 14 bases between. Written as DNA, the CDR3 is TGTGCCAGCACCGCCGGGGACTTTTCCTACGAGCAGTACTTC. Translating it yields CASTAGDFSYEQYF.

Only one count was recorded for this clonotype. This CDR3 reads CASSDRTGDIYGYTF. CDR3 sequence (DNA): TGTGCCAGCAGCGATCGGACAGGAGATATCTATGGCTACACCTTC. The chain employs TRBV5-6 and TRBJ1-2, with 7 bases lining up with TRBD1. There are 15 residues in the CDR3. The trim removed 4 bases at V and 4 bases at J, leaving 10 bases unmatched. Germline-derived CDR1 and CDR2 are SGHDT and YYEEEE.